Listed here is a single TCR beta chain. Trimming cost V 2 bases and J 2 bases; bases outside gene matches: 5. The V gene's germline CDR1 is WSHSY and CDR2 SAAADI. The CDR3 is 15 residues long. The sample comes from a study of cytomegalovirus exposure and HLA in healthy donors. The PCR employed 60 Vbeta primers together with 13 Jbeta primers. The method was immunoSEQ multiplex PCR; TCRdb's version includes in-frame clones alone and lacks a portion of them. The table shows more than 70,000 clones, with 70% occurring only once. The material sequenced was PBMCs. This sequence joins TRBV10-2 and TRBJ1-1; 7 nucleotides match TRBD1. The TCR sequence derives from a woman aged 50 to 65 in good health and CMV-seropositive. The CDR3, as DNA: TGCGCCAGCAGTGAGGGACAGGCGCTTAACACTGAAGCTTTCTTT. It yields the protein CASSEGQALNTEAFF.